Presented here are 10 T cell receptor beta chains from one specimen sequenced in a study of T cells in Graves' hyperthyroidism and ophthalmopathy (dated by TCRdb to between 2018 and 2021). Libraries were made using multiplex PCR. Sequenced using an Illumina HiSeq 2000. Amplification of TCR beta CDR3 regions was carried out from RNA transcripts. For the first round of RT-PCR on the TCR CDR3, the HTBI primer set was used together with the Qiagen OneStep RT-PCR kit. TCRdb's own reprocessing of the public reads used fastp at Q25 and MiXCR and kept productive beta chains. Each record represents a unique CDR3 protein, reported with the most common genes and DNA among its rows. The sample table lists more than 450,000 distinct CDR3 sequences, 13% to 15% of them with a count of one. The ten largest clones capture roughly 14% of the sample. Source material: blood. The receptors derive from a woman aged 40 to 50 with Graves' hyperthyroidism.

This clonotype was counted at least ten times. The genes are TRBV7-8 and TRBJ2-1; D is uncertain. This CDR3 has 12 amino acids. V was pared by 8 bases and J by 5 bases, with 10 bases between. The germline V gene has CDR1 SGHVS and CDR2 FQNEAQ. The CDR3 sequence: CASLKGNNEQFF. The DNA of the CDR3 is TGTGCCAGCCTTAAGGGTAACAATGAGCAGTTCTTC.

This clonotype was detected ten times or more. The CDR3 here is CASSSLGLHNYNEQFF. The CDR3 nucleotides read TGTGCCAGCAGCTCCTTGGGACTACACAACTACAATGAGCAGTTCTTC. The chain employs TRBV11-1 and TRBJ2-1; 7 bases match TRBD2. V shed 4 bases, J shed 3 bases, and the junction held 9 bases outside the gene matches. This CDR3 has 16 residues. Looked up from germline, CDR1 is SGHAT and CDR2 is FQDESV (reference sequence).

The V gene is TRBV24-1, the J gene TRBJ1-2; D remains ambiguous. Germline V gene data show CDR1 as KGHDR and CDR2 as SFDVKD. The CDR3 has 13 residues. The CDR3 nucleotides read TGTGTCATTAGGGCCGGACCTACCTATGGCTACACCTTC. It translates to CVIRAGPTYGYTF.

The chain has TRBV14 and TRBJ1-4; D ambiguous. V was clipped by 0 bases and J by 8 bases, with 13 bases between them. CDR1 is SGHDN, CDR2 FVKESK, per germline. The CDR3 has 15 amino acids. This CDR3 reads CASSQDNRLGEKLFF. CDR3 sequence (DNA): TGTGCCAGCAGCCAAGATAATCGCTTAGGGGAAAAACTGTTTTTT.

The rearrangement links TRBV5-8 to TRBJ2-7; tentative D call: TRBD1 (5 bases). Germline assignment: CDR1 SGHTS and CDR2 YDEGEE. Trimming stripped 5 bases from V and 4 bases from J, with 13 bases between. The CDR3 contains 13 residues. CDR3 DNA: TGTGCCAGCAGGAAGACAGCTACATACGAGCAGTACTTC. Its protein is CASRKTATYEQYF.

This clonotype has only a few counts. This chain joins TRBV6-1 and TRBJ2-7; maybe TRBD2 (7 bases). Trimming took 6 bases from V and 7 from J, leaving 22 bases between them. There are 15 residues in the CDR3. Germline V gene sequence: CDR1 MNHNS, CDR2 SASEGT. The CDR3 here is CASRPGGGRLGEQYF. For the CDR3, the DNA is TGTGCCAGCAGACCCGGGGGCGGGAGATTAGGGGAGCAGTACTTC.

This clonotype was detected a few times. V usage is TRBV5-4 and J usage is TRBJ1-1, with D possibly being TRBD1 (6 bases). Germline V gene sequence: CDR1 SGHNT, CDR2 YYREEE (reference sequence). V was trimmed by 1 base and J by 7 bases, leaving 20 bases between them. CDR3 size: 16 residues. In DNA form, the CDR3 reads TGTGCCAGCAGCTTGCCGGGCGGGGGGCAAGTGGGTGAAGCTTTCTTT. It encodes CASSLPGGGQVGEAFF.

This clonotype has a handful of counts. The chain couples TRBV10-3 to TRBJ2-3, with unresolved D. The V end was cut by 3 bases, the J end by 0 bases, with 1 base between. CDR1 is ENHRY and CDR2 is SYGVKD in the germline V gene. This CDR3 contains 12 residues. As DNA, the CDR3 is TGTGCCATCAGTGACAGCACAGATACGCAGTATTTT. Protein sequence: CAISDSTDTQYF.

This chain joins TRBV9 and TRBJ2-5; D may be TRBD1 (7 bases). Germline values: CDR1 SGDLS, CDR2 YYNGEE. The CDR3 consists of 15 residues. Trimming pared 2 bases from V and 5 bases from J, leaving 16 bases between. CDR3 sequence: CASSVQEGALETQYF. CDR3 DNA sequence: TGTGCCAGCAGCGTGCAGGAGGGGGCCCTTGAGACCCAGTACTTC.

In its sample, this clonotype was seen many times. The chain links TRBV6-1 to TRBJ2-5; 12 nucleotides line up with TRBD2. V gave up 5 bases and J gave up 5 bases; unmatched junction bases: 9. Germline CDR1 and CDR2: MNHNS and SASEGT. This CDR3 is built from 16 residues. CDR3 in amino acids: CASSHWTSGMEETQYF. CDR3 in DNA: TGTGCCAGCAGTCATTGGACTAGCGGGATGGAGGAGACCCAGTACTTC.